Described below is a single T cell receptor (beta chain) sequence and its context. The sample originates from a study of T cells in localized non-small cell lung cancer. Repertoires were generated with immunoSEQ multiplex PCR, while TCRdb's copy carries only in-frame clones and drops some. The sample yields approximately 22,000 clones, 75% to 90% seen once. V lost 4 bases and J lost 7; bases outside the gene matches: 6. The CDR3 is 14 residues long. Germline CDR1 is MGHDK and CDR2 is SYGVNS. The specimen was PBMCs, collected before any cancer treatment. This TCR came from a man aged 40 to 75 with stage II squamous cell lung carcinoma. J is TRBJ2-7 and V is TRBV25-1, with TRBD2 identical over 11 bases. DNA for the CDR3: TGTGCCAGCAGTGTACTAGCGGGAGTTCAAGAGCAGTACTTC. The encoded protein is CASSVLAGVQEQYF.